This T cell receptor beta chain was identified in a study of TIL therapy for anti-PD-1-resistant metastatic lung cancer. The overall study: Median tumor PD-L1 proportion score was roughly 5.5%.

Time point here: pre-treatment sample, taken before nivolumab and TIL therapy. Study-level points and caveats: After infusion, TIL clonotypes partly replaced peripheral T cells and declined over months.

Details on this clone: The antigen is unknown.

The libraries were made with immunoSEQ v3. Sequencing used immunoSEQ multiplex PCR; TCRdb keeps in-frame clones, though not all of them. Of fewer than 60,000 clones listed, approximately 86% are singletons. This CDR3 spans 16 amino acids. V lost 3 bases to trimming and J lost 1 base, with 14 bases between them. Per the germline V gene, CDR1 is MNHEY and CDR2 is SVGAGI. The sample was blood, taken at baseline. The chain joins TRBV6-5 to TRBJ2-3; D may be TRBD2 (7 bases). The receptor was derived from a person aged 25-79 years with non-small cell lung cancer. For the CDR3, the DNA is TGTGCCAGCAGTTATCGGGGGGCCTCTCGCACAGATACGCAGTATTTT. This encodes CASSYRGASRTDTQYF.